This entry lists 23 T cell receptor beta chains sequenced from one sample in a study of blood T cell repertoires in COVID-19 (dated by TCRdb to about 2020). Library method: the immunoSEQ multiplex PCR assay. TCRdb re-hosts the immuneACCESS table, in-frame sequences only. Its copies lack some clones; in the studies checked, an unresolved V gene accounts for under half of them, and the cause for the rest is not known. This sample holds approximately 50,000 clones; 70% to 90% were observed only once. The ten largest make up about 2.9% of the sample. Material: peripheral blood. Receptors originate from a woman older than 75 with acute or convalescent COVID-19.

The V gene is TRBV15, the J gene TRBJ2-2; tentative D call: TRBD1 (6 bases). CDR1 and CDR2 from the germline V gene are LNHNV and YYDKDF (reference sequence). Trimming took off 0 bases at V and 5 bases at J, with 13 bases between the two ends. The length of the CDR3 is 16 residues. CDR3 residues: CATSRELRGWTGELFF. In DNA, the CDR3 is TGTGCCACCAGCAGAGAACTCAGGGGTTGGACCGGGGAGCTGTTTTTT.

The rearrangement links TRBV5-8 to TRBJ2-7, with TRBD2 as a possible D gene (5 bases). The CDR3 is 13 amino acids. Trimming removed 1 base from V and 6 bases from J, with 11 bases in between. Germline CDR1 SGHTS, CDR2 YDEGEE. For the CDR3, the DNA is TGTGCCAGCAGCTTGAGGGAGCCAGTCGAGCAGTACTTC. The encoded protein is CASSLREPVEQYF.

V and J are TRBV7-2 and TRBJ1-3; D is ambiguous. Germline CDR1 and CDR2: SGHTA and FQGNSA. The V and J ends lost 5 bases and 0 bases respectively, with 8 bases between them. The CDR3 length is 14 residues. CDR3 loop: CASSLGYSGNTIYF. CDR3 nucleotides: TGTGCCAGCAGCCTCGGGTACTCTGGAAACACCATATATTTT.

V is TRBV5-6 and J is TRBJ1-2; tentative D call: TRBD1 (5 bases). The germline CDR1 and CDR2 sequences are SGHDT and YYEEEE. Trimming removed 1 base from V and 8 bases from J, with 12 bases in between. The CDR3 length is 13 residues. This chain's CDR3 is CASSLMQGGGYTF. The CDR3 coding sequence is TGTGCCAGCAGCTTGATGCAGGGAGGGGGCTACACCTTC.

CDR3 nucleotides: TGTGCCAGCAGCCCCCGAGGCAGGGACACCGGGGAGCTGTTTTTT. Its translation is CASSPRGRDTGELFF. The chain links TRBV7-8 to TRBJ2-2, with a weak D call TRBD1 (5 bases). V dropped 5 bases and J dropped 3 bases, with 13 bases sitting between them. The CDR3 is made up of 15 amino acids. CDR1 is SGHVS and CDR2 is FQNEAQ in the germline V gene. Full variable domain (missing parts from reference TRBV7-8 and TRBJ2-2): GAGVSQSPRYKVAKRGQDVALRCDPISGHVSLFWYQQALGQGPEFLTYFQNEAQLDKSGLPSDRFFAERPEGSVSTLKIQRTQQEDSAVYLCASSPRGRDTGELFFGEGSRLTVL.

The chain carries TRBV2 and TRBJ2-1; D perhaps matches TRBD2 (5 bases). CDR1 is SNHLY and CDR2 is FYNNEI in the germline V gene. CDR3 length: 13 residues. V was trimmed by 7 bases and J by 10 bases, leaving 17 bases between them. Here the CDR3 DNA reads TGTGCCAGCACGATACGAGGGTCCGGCGAGCAGTTCTTC. It yields the protein CASTIRGSGEQFF.

This clone showed up just once. The chain carries TRBV29-1 and TRBJ2-1; tentative D call: TRBD2 (6 bases). Per the germline V gene, CDR1 is SQVTM and CDR2 is ANQGSEA. This CDR3 is built from 14 residues. Trimming took off 6 bases at V and 7 bases at J, with 19 bases between the two ends. The CDR3 DNA sequence: TGCAGCGTCGAACGGGGAGGTAAGGGGAATGAGCAGTTCTTC. As protein: CSVERGGKGNEQFF.

The gene calls are TRBV12-3 or TRBV12-4 and TRBJ1-2; 9 bases agree with TRBD1. V shed 4 bases and J 7 bases; nucleotides not matched to a gene: 1. This CDR3 is built from 12 residues. In DNA, the CDR3 is TGTGCCAGCAGTTCGGACAGGGGTGGCTACACCTTC. Translation: CASSSDRGGYTF.

The J gene is TRBJ2-7, the V gene TRBV30; 8 positions match TRBD1. Trimming removed 2 bases from V and 3 bases from J; junction bases left unmatched: 3. Germline V gene lookup returns CDR1 GTSNPN and CDR2 SVGIG (reference sequence). This CDR3 comprises 13 residues. CDR3: CAWSTGTGYEQYF. CDR3 DNA: TGTGCCTGGAGTACTGGGACAGGCTACGAGCAGTACTTC. Full variable domain (outside the CDR3, taken from reference TRBV30 and TRBJ2-7): SQTIHQWPATLVQPVGSPLSLECTVEGTSNPNLYWYRQAAGRGLQLLFYSVGIGQISSEVPQNLSASRPQDRQFILSSKKLLLSDSGFYLCAWSTGTGYEQYFGPGTRLTVT.

The chain has TRBV6-5 and TRBJ1-2; 7 nucleotides line up with TRBD1. Germline values: CDR1 MNHEY, CDR2 SVGAGI. V shed 5 bases and J 5 bases; nucleotides not matched to a gene: 5. This CDR3 has 13 residues. The CDR3 coding sequence is TGTGCCAGCAGTCCCCAGGGGGGATATGGCTACACCTTC. It yields the protein CASSPQGGYGYTF.

The chain uses TRBV5-4 and TRBJ2-1; 14 nucleotides line up with TRBD2. Per the germline V gene, CDR1 is SGHNT and CDR2 is YYREEE (reference sequence). The CDR3 extends over 16 amino acids. Germline trimming cut 4 bases from V and 7 bases from J; bases unmatched to any gene: 7. This CDR3 reads CASSAQTSGGVNEQFF. The CDR3 DNA is TGTGCCAGCAGCGCGCAGACTAGCGGGGGGGTAAATGAGCAGTTCTTC. Full variable domain (missing parts from reference TRBV5-4 and TRBJ2-1): ETGVTQSPTHLIKTRGQQVTLRCSSQSGHNTVSWYQQALGQGPQFIFQYYREEENGRGNFPPRFSGLQFPNYSSELNVNALELDDSALYLCASSAQTSGGVNEQFFGPGTRLTVL.

The chain employs TRBV3-1 (or the pseudogene TRBV3-2) and TRBJ2-3, with 12 bases identical to TRBD2. V lost 4 bases to trimming and J lost 4 bases; unmatched junction nucleotides: 6. Germline CDR1 is LGHDT and CDR2 is YNNKEL (reference sequence). The length of the CDR3 is 16 residues. The CDR3 sequence is CASSPPTSGGPDTQYF. For the CDR3, the DNA is TGTGCCAGCAGCCCCCCGACTAGCGGGGGTCCAGATACGCAGTATTTT.

This sequence joins TRBV5-5 and TRBJ1-1; no clear D gene. V was trimmed by 0 bases and J by 1 base, leaving 7 bases between them. The CDR3 consists of 14 residues. The germline V gene has CDR1 SGHKS and CDR2 YYEKEE (reference sequence). In DNA form, the CDR3 reads TGTGCCAGCAGCTTGGTAGCGGGGAACACTGAAGCTTTCTTT. Its translation is CASSLVAGNTEAFF.

This chain connects TRBV30 to TRBJ1-1; D ambiguous. The CDR3 extends over 14 amino acids. V was shortened by 0 bases and J by 1 base, with 9 bases between the two germline ends. Germline V lookup: CDR1 GTSNPN, CDR2 SVGIG (reference sequence). Here the CDR3 reads CAWSVKGANTEAFF. The CDR3 DNA reads TGTGCCTGGAGTGTAAAGGGAGCGAACACTGAAGCTTTCTTT.

The J gene is TRBJ1-2, the V gene TRBV9; D remains unclear. This CDR3 region has 14 residues. CDR1 is SGDLS and CDR2 is YYNGEE in the germline V gene. The ends were cut back, 0 bases at V and 2 bases at J, with 8 bases in the middle. CDR3 DNA sequence: TGTGCCAGCAGCGTAGGAGAGTCCAACTATGGCTACACCTTC. Amino acid sequence: CASSVGESNYGYTF.

The V and J genes are TRBV6-2 or TRBV6-3 and TRBJ1-1; D possibly corresponds to TRBD1 (5 bases). This CDR3 has 15 amino acids. V was trimmed by 2 bases and J by 5 bases, leaving 15 bases between them. Looked up from germline, CDR1 is MNHEY and CDR2 is SVGEGT. In DNA form, the CDR3 reads TGTGCCAGCAGTTACCCCCGGGCAGGGAATACTGAAGCTTTCTTT. Translated, it gives CASSYPRAGNTEAFF.

This chain uses TRBV28 with TRBJ1-5; 12 positions match TRBD1. The V gene's germline CDR1 is MDHEN and CDR2 SYDVKM. This CDR3 spans 14 amino acids. V gave up 7 bases and J gave up 6 bases; unmatched junction bases: 4. CDR3 DNA sequence: TGTGCCAGCAAGGGACAGGGGGCCACTCAGCCCCAGCATTTT. Translating it yields CASKGQGATQPQHF.

This clone occurred once. This chain joins TRBV6-5 and TRBJ2-2; TRBD1 might be the D (6 bases). There are 15 residues in the CDR3. V dropped 7 bases and J dropped 4 bases, with 16 bases sitting between them. Germline V gene lookup returns CDR1 MNHEY and CDR2 SVGAGI. The chain's CDR3 is CASTYRDTSTGELFF. DNA of the CDR3: TGTGCCAGCACCTACCGGGACACCAGCACCGGGGAGCTGTTTTTT.

V is TRBV5-1 and J is TRBJ2-1; 7 bases map to TRBD2. Trimming took 1 base from V and 7 from J; bases not matched to a gene: 8. The length of the CDR3 is 15 residues. Per germline, CDR1 SGHRS and CDR2 YFSETQ. The CDR3, as DNA: TGCGCCAGCAGCTTGATCGGCGGGGGAGGGAATGAGCAGTTCTTC. Translation: CASSLIGGGGNEQFF. The full variable domain, in which reference TRBV5-1 and TRBJ2-1 provide the parts outside the CDR3, is KAGVTQTPRYLIKTRGQQVTLSCSPISGHRSVSWYQQTPGQGLQFLFEYFSETQRNKGNFPGRFSGRQFSNSRSEMNVSTLELGDSALYLCASSLIGGGGNEQFFGPGTRLTVL.

The chain joins TRBV5-6 to TRBJ1-5; no clear D gene. This CDR3 comprises 15 residues. Germline CDR1 reads SGHDT; CDR2 reads YYEEEE. Trimming left V 4 bases short and J 2 bases short, with 13 bases between. CDR3 coding DNA: TGTGCCAGCAGCGGGAGGGCCGGGGGCAATCAGCCCCAGCATTTT. This gives the protein CASSGRAGGNQPQHF.

The genes are TRBV10-2 and TRBJ2-1; no clear D gene. Per germline, CDR1 WSHSY and CDR2 SAAADI. The CDR3 has 11 amino acids. The germline V and J ends were trimmed by 3 bases and 9 bases, with 6 bases remaining between them. CDR3 coding DNA: TGCGCCAGCAGTGACCCCCTTGAGCAGTTCTTC. This encodes CASSDPLEQFF.

The chain joins TRBV28 to TRBJ1-2; D may be TRBD1 (6 bases). V was shortened by 11 bases and J by 5 bases, with 21 bases between the two germline ends. This CDR3 spans 14 amino acids. The germline V gene has CDR1 MDHEN and CDR2 SYDVKM. The CDR3 DNA reads TGTGCCTGTCTCAGACAACAGGGAAGATATGGCTACACCTTC. Amino acid sequence: CACLRQQGRYGYTF.

This sequence joins TRBV6-1 and TRBJ2-3, with TRBD2 matching over 9 bases. Germline V gene sequence: CDR1 MNHNS, CDR2 SASEGT. The ends lost 8 bases at V and 5 bases at J; junction bases unmatched: 8. This CDR3 has 14 residues. Here the CDR3 DNA reads TGTGCCAGCTGGGAGCGGGGGGCTGGAGATACGCAGTATTTT. Translating it yields CASWERGAGDTQYF.